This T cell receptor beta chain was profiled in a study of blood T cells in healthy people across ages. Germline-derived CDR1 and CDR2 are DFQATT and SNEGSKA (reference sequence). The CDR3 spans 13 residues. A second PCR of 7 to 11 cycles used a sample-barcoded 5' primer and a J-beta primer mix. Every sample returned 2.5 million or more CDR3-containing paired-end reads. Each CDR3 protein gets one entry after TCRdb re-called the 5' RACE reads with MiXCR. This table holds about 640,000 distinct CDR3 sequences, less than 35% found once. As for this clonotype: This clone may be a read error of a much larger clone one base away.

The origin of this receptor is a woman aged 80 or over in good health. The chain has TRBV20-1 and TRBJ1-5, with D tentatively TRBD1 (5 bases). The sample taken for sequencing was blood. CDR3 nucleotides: TGCAATGCTAACGCAGGGAGCAATCAGCCCCAGCATTTT. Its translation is CNANAGSNQPQHF.